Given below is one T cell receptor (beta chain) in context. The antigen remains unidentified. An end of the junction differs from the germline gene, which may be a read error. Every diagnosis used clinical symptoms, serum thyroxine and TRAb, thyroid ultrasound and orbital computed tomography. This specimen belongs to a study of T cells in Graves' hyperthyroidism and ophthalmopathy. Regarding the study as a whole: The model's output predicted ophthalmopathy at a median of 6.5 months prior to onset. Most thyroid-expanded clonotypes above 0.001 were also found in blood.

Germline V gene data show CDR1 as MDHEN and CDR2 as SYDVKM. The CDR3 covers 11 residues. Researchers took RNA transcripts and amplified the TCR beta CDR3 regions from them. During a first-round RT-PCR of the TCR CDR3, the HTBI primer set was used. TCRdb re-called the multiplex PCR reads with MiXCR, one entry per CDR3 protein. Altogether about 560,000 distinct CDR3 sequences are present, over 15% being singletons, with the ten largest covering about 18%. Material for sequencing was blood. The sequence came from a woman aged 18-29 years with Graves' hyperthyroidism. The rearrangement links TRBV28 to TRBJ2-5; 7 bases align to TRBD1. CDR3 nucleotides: TGTGCCAGCAGTTCCTCCACCGACAGGGACTTC. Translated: CASSSSTDRDF. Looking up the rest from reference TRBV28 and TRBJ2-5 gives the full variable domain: DVKVTQSSRYLVKRTGEKVFLECVQDMDHENMFWYRQDPGLGLRLIYFSYDVKMKEKGDIPEGYSVSREKKERFSLILESASTNQTSMYLCASSSSTDRDFGPGTRLLVL.